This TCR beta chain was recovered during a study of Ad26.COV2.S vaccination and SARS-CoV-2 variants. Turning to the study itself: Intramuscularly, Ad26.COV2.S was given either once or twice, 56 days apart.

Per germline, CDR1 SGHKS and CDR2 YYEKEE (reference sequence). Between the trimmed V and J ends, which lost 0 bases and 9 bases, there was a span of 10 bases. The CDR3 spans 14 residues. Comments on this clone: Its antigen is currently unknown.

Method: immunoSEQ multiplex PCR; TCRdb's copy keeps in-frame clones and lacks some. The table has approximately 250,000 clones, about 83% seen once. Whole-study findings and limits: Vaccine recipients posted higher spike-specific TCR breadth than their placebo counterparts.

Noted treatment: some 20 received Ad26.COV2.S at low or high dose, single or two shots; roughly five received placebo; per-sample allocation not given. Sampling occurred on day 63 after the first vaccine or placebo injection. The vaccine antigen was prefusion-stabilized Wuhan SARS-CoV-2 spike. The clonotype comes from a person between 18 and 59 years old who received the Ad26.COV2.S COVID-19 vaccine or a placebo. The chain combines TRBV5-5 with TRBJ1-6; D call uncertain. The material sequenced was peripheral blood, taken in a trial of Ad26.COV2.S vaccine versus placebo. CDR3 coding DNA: TGTGCCAGCAGCTTGGAATTACGGGTTTCACCCCTCCACTTT. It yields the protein CASSLELRVSPLHF.